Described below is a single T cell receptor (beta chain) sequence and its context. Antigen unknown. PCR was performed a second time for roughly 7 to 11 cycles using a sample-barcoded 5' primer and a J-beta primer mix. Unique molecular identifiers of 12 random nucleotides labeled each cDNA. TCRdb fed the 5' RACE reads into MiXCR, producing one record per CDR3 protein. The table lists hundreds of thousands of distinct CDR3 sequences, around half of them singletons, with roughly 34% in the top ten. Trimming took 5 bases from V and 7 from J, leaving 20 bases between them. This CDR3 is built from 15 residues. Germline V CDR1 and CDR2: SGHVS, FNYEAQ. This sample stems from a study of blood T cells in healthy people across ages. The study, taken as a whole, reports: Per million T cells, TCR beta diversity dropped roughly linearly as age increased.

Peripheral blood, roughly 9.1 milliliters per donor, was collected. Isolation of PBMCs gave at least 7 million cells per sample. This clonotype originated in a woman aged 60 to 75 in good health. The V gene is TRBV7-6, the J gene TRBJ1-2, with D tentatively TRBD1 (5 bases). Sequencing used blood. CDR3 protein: CASSPATWGERGYTF. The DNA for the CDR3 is TGTGCCAGCAGCCCGGCTACCTGGGGGGAACGTGGCTACACCTTC.